A single sample is the source of the 26 T cell receptor beta chains below, sequenced in a study of blood T cells in healthy people across ages. Sample-barcoded 5' priming and a J-beta primer mix drove a second PCR of roughly 6 to 12 cycles. TCRdb itself ran the 5' RACE reads through MiXCR, one entry per CDR3 protein. The sample holds 500,000 to 550,000 distinct CDR3 sequences, 24% seen once. The same sample was also used in a study of T cells of mothers and their children.

Specimen: blood. These receptors were obtained from a boy between 5 and 17 years old in good health.

V usage is TRBV25-1 and J usage is TRBJ2-3; D uncertain. CDR3 length equals 12 residues. Germline CDR1 and CDR2: MGHDK and SYGVNS. The V and J ends lost 7 bases and 2 bases respectively, with 7 bases between them. CDR3 amino acids: CASKDLTDTQYF. The CDR3 nucleotides read TGTGCCAGCAAGGACCTCACAGATACGCAGTATTTT.

The CDR3 sequence: CASSLDRGFYEQYF. CDR3 DNA: TGTGCCAGCAGTCTGGACAGGGGGTTTTACGAGCAGTACTTC. The chain employs TRBV12-3 or TRBV12-4 and TRBJ2-7; 10 bases line up with TRBD1. The J segment lost 4 bases and the V segment lost 5 bases, leaving 5 bases of the junction unmatched. CDR3 length equals 14 residues.

The chain recombines TRBV4-3 with TRBJ2-5; 10 nucleotides match TRBD1. The J call may be wrong; the DNA end is better matched by TRBJ2-7. This CDR3 spans 16 amino acids. The germline gives CDR1 LGHNA, CDR2 YSLEER. Written as DNA, the CDR3 is TGCGCCAGCAGCCAAAGTTCCCGGGACAGGGGATACGAGCAGTACTTC. This encodes CASSQSSRDRGYEQYF.

J is TRBJ2-4 and V is TRBV10-3; 11 bases map to TRBD1. The CDR3 covers 14 residues. Germline CDR1 ENHRY, CDR2 SYGVKD. The ends lost 6 bases at V and 9 bases at J; junction bases unmatched: 7. In DNA, the CDR3 is TGTGCCATCAGCCTGGGACAGGGGGAGGGCATTCAGTACTTC. Translated: CAISLGQGEGIQYF.

The V gene is TRBV6-2 or TRBV6-3, the J gene TRBJ2-7; 10 bases are a match to TRBD1. The V gene's germline CDR1 is MNHEY and CDR2 SVGEGT. J lost 0 bases, V lost 7 bases, and 9 bases had no gene match. The CDR3 totals 16 residues. The CDR3 region is CASTPWDRGYSYEQYF. CDR3 DNA: TGTGCCAGCACGCCGTGGGACAGGGGTTACTCCTACGAGCAGTACTTC.

The chain carries TRBV10-3 and TRBJ2-3; 8 bases are shared with TRBD2. V gave up 7 bases and J gave up 5 bases; unmatched junction bases: 5. This CDR3 has 13 amino acids. Germline loops: CDR1 ENHRY, CDR2 SYGVKD. The CDR3 DNA sequence: TGTGCCATCACCAGCGGGAGTTTAGATACGCAGTATTTT. Amino acid sequence: CAITSGSLDTQYF.

CDR3 amino acids: CASSPREGRLNPPLHF. The CDR3 region has the DNA TGTGCCAGCAGCCCAAGAGAGGGACGGCTAAATCCACCCCTCCACTTT. The chain uses TRBV4-2 and TRBJ1-6, with D perhaps TRBD1 (5 bases). The germline gives CDR1 LGHNA, CDR2 YNFKEQ. Trimming pared 4 bases from V and 11 bases from J, leaving 21 bases between. The CDR3 runs 16 residues.

This clonotype was recorded at least ten times. Here the CDR3 reads CASSLGLAGDQETQYF. The CDR3 coding sequence is TGTGCCAGCAGCTTAGGACTAGCGGGGGACCAAGAGACCCAGTACTTC. This chain uses TRBV7-2 with TRBJ2-5; 12 bases align to TRBD2. V trimming: 1 base; J trimming: 0 bases; junction bases outside the gene matches: 0. This CDR3 is built from 16 residues. Germline CDR1 SGHTA, CDR2 FQGNSA.

The V and J genes are TRBV3-1 and TRBJ2-5; TRBD1 might be the D (6 bases). This CDR3 is 14 amino acids long. Trimming pared 4 bases from V and 2 bases from J, leaving 11 bases between. In germline, CDR1 is LGHDT, CDR2 YNNKEL (reference sequence). The CDR3 here is CASSPYRDQETQYF. Written as DNA, the CDR3 is TGTGCCAGCAGCCCTTACAGGGATCAAGAGACCCAGTACTTC.

In its sample, this clonotype was seen a few times. The chain couples TRBV18 to TRBJ2-1, with TRBD2 matching 10 bases. V lost 6 bases, J lost 9 bases, and 8 bases stayed unmatched. CDR1 KGHSH and CDR2 LQKENI come from the germline V gene. The length of the CDR3 is 14 residues. This CDR3 reads CASSLAGEVSEQFF. The CDR3 bases are TGTGCCAGCTCGCTAGCGGGAGAGGTCAGTGAGCAGTTCTTC.

The rearrangement links TRBV5-8 to TRBJ1-5; D possibly corresponds to TRBD1 (6 bases). The CDR3 has 13 amino acids. Between the trimmed V and J ends, which lost 6 bases and 9 bases, there was a span of 16 bases. CDR1 and CDR2 (germline): SGHTS, YDEGEE. CDR3 region: CASNKPRGGPQHF. CDR3 DNA: TGTGCCAGCAACAAGCCCAGGGGCGGGCCCCAGCATTTT.

This clonotype was seen a few times. The rearrangement uses TRBV7-8 and TRBJ2-3; D is unresolved. Per the germline V gene, CDR1 is SGHVS and CDR2 is FQNEAQ. V was shortened by 5 bases and J by 4 bases, with 13 bases between the two germline ends. This CDR3 comprises 14 residues. The CDR3 region is CASSRELGADTQYF. The CDR3 DNA reads TGTGCCAGCAGCCGAGAGTTAGGTGCAGATACGCAGTATTTT.

The chain combines TRBV7-9 with TRBJ2-7, with TRBD2 as a possible D gene (5 bases). CDR3 length equals 15 residues. Germline CDR1 is SEHNR and CDR2 is FQNEAQ (reference sequence). Trimming removed 1 base at V and 7 bases at J, with 17 bases between. The chain's CDR3 is CASSLDRVLPGEQYF. CDR3 DNA: TGTGCCAGCAGCTTAGATCGGGTCCTACCGGGGGAGCAGTACTTC. The full variable domain, its missing parts supplied by reference TRBV7-9 and TRBJ2-7, is DTGVSQNPRHKITKRGQNVTFRCDPISEHNRLYWYRQTLGQGPEFLTYFQNEAQLEKSRLLSDRFSAERPKGSFSTLEIQRTEQGDSAMYLCASSLDRVLPGEQYFGPGTRLTVT.

In this sample, this clonotype turned up a few times. The chain is built from TRBV4-1 and TRBJ2-7; D not certain. V shed 4 bases and J shed 0 bases, with 10 bases lying between them. The CDR3 spans 14 residues. CDR1 is MGHRA and CDR2 is YSYEKL in the germline V gene. In nucleotides, the CDR3 is TGCGCCAGCAGCCCAGAGGCACTCTCCTACGAGCAGTACTTC. Amino acid sequence: CASSPEALSYEQYF.

The chain links TRBV6-5 to TRBJ2-3; D gene unclear. Trimming stripped 0 bases from V and 6 bases from J, with 10 bases between. Germline V gene sequence: CDR1 MNHEY, CDR2 SVGAGI. CDR3 length: 14 amino acids. CDR3 protein: CASSYSRLSDTQYF. The CDR3 nucleotides are TGTGCCAGCAGTTACTCGCGCTTATCGGATACGCAGTATTTT.

In this sample, this clonotype turned up many times. This chain joins TRBV6-4 and TRBJ2-1, with 10 bases that match TRBD1. Unmatched junction bases numbered 1, after V lost 2 bases and J lost 3 bases. Germline assignment: CDR1 MRHNA and CDR2 SNTAGT. This CDR3 spans 15 amino acids. In DNA, the CDR3 is TGTGCCAGCAGTGACGGGACAGGGGACTACAATGAGCAGTTCTTC. It is translated as CASSDGTGDYNEQFF.

The chain's CDR3 is CASSPRMTSGRGNEQFF. The DNA for the CDR3 is TGTGCCAGCAGCCCGCGAATGACTAGCGGGAGAGGAAATGAGCAGTTCTTC. This chain joins TRBV7-2 and TRBJ2-5; 12 bases match TRBD2. The J call may be incorrect, as the DNA end agrees better with TRBJ2-1. The CDR3 runs 17 residues. CDR1 and CDR2 (germline): SGHTA, FQGNSA.

This clonotype was observed once. Sequence at one end of the junction differs from germline and may be a read error. The chain combines TRBV7-2 with TRBJ2-2; 7 bases match TRBD2. Germline values: CDR1 SGHTA, CDR2 FQGNSA. The CDR3 runs 19 residues. The DNA of the CDR3 is TGTGCCAGCAGCCTAGCCCCTAGCGGATCAAGAGGAGGCACCGGGGAGCTGTTTTTT. Protein sequence: CASSLAPSGSRGGTGELFF.

This clonotype was detected a few times. This chain links TRBV4-1 with TRBJ2-5; either TRBD1 or TRBD2 may supply D (5 bases each). V was shortened by 10 bases and J by 4 bases, with 16 bases between the two germline ends. The V gene's germline CDR1 is MGHRA and CDR2 YSYEKL. The CDR3 sequence is 13 residues long. CDR3 amino acids: CATSRGSGETQYF. CDR3 DNA: TGCGCCACCTCCCGGGGCAGTGGAGAGACCCAGTACTTC.

CDR3 in DNA: TGCAGTGCCCATGGCGGCGGGGGGATTCTGGAAGCGCAGTATTTT. Its translation: CSAHGGGGILEAQYF. This chain connects TRBV20-1 to TRBJ2-3, with 8 bases that match TRBD2. This CDR3 has 15 residues. Germline CDR1 reads DFQATT; CDR2 reads SNEGSKA (reference sequence). V gave up 6 bases and J gave up 10 bases; unmatched junction bases: 18.

V usage is TRBV12-3 or TRBV12-4 and J usage is TRBJ2-1; 8 nucleotides agree with TRBD1. The CDR3 runs to 14 residues. The chain's CDR3 is CALSSRGQYNEQFF. Written as DNA, the CDR3 is TGTGCTCTCTCGTCCAGGGGGCAATACAATGAGCAGTTCTTC.

Only a few counts were recorded for this clonotype. The chain is built from TRBV4-3 and TRBJ2-7; 9 nucleotides line up with TRBD1. The CDR3 extends over 16 amino acids. The germline V gene encodes CDR1 LGHNA and CDR2 YSLEER. J gave up 11 bases and V 0 bases, and 14 bases lay outside the gene matches. CDR3 nucleotides: TGCGCCAGCAGCCAAGATTGGGAGACAGGGGGGCTTCAGGAGTACTTC. Amino acids: CASSQDWETGGLQEYF.

The V gene is TRBV7-2, the J gene TRBJ1-1, with TRBD1 identical over 12 bases. The CDR3 extends over 15 amino acids. In germline, CDR1 is SGHTA, CDR2 FQGNSA. Unmatched junction bases numbered 4, after V lost 5 bases and J lost 3 bases. The CDR3 DNA reads as TGTGCCAGCAGCCCCGGGACAGGGGGCCACACTGAAGCTTTCTTT. This encodes CASSPGTGGHTEAFF. Based on the CDR3 plus reference TRBV7-2 and TRBJ1-1, the full variable domain is GAGVSQSPSNKVTEKGKDVELRCDPISGHTALYWYRQSLGQGLEFLIYFQGNSAPDKSGLPSDRFSAERTGGSVSTLTIQRTQQEDSAVYLCASSPGTGGHTEAFFGQGTRLTVV.

The chain joins TRBV20-1 to TRBJ2-1; the match to TRBD1 covers 9 bases. The V gene's germline CDR1 is DFQATT and CDR2 SNEGSKA (reference sequence). The CDR3 runs to 15 residues. Losses at the gene ends were 4 bases for V and 9 bases for J; bases not matched to a gene: 13. For the CDR3, the DNA is TGCAGTGCTAAGACCAGGGACAGGGCCCGGGGTGAGCAGTTCTTC. This sequence encodes CSAKTRDRARGEQFF.

This sequence joins TRBV2 and TRBJ1-4; perhaps TRBD1 as D (6 bases). V lost 2 bases, J lost 3 bases, and 16 bases lay in between. The CDR3 spans 17 residues. Germline-derived CDR1 and CDR2 are SNHLY and FYNNEI. Here the CDR3 reads CASSERVQGGANEKLFF. The CDR3 DNA reads TGTGCCAGCAGTGAACGGGTACAGGGAGGGGCTAATGAAAAACTGTTTTTT.

V is TRBV7-6 and J is TRBJ2-3; 10 nucleotides align to TRBD1. The germline gives CDR1 SGHVS, CDR2 FNYEAQ. The junction had 6 bases not matched to a gene; V was cut back by 5 bases and J by 4 bases. This CDR3 is 15 amino acids long. CDR3 nucleotides: TGTGCCAGCAGCATGGGGACAGGGGTGCCAGATACGCAGTATTTT. It translates to CASSMGTGVPDTQYF.